The following is a T cell receptor (beta chain) sequence with its context. The table lists this clonotype with a few counts. Its antigen is still unknown. One base away there is no much larger clone; base qualities are not given. This specimen belongs to a study of blood T cells in healthy people across ages (dated by TCRdb to between 2015 and 2016). The study in broad terms: Template switching captured roughly one uniquely barcoded TCR beta cDNA molecule per two T cells in model experiments. The study measured age-related changes in TCR beta repertoire diversity using deep sequencing normalized with unique cDNA molecular identifiers. Donors were grouped into four age groups: young (average roughly 15 years), middle-aged (39), aged (approximately 67) and long-lived (approximately 75). Donors of different ages were randomly distributed across sequencing lanes to avoid experimental bias. Two additional independent replicas of 1 million unique cDNA reads from the same blood draw were analyzed for two donors (one aged 18 to 29 and one aged 80 or older). On the study overall, not on this receptor specifically: Estimates of total diversity based on one million sequenced T cells were considered lower bounds and underestimates. As age increased, observed TCR beta diversity per million T cells dropped in a roughly linear way, and a significant reduction was already evident by age about 40. Conclusive comparison of naive and antigen-experienced compartments was prevented by the profiling of bulk unsorted PBMCs. The long-lived group showed more naive CD4+ T cells, fewer expanded clones and increased TCR diversity than the aged group, suggesting age selection. The CMV infection status of donors was not known, potentially confounding age-related changes in expanded clonotypes. There was a strong correlation between observed TCR beta diversity and the percentage of naive T cells measured by flow cytometry.

To prepare the library, 5' RACE was applied. Sequenced on an Illumina HiSeq 2500. The second PCR ran for about 6 to 11 cycles and used a J-beta primer mix along with a sample-barcoded 5' primer. A unique molecular identifier was introduced onto each TCR beta cDNA molecule by a template-switch 5' adaptor carrying 12 random nucleotides. At least 2.5 million CDR3-containing paired-end reads were obtained from each sample. First-strand cDNA synthesis was performed from all RNA using the Mint cDNA synthesis kit, with priming by a TRBC-specific oligonucleotide. All cDNA was treated with uracil-DNA glycosylase and then went through a first 18-cycle PCR with the universal primers M1SS and BC2_uni_R. As for the authors' bioinformatics: For normalization, 1 million high-quality reads were randomly selected from each sample, with every read carrying a distinct molecular identifier. Instead of being binned into consensus sequences, reads that shared molecular identifiers were thrown out. CDR3 identification, clonotype clustering and error correction used MiTCR with a Q25 quality threshold and the strictest error-elimination algorithm. A nonparametric unseen species model using Euler transformation provided a lower-bound estimate of total TCR beta diversity. TCRdb reprocessed the public reads (quality trimming at Q25 with fastp, clone calling with MiXCR) and kept in-frame beta chains. Merged by CDR3 protein, the rows form single entries marked with the most common genes and DNA. In this record, the V and J calls reflect TCRdb's handling and not the investigators' own analysis. The sample table contains approximately 800,000 distinct CDR3 sequences; only one count was recorded for about 34% of them. Together, the top ten hold 10% to 15% of the sample.

CDR1 is given as SGHTA and CDR2 as FQGNSA, both from the germline V gene. The CDR3 measures 13 amino acids from cysteine to phenylalanine. Only the CDR3 portion is preserved as DNA: 39 bases, with reading frame beginning at the first base. The donors were roughly 38 Caucasian individuals from Russia, aged roughly 6 to 100 years, who were systemically healthy. Ten milliliters of peripheral blood were collected from each donor into EDTA-treated Vacutainer tubes. Ficoll-Paque density-gradient centrifugation was used to isolate PBMCs, with at least 7 million per sample. Trizol reagent was used to extract total RNA from PBMCs, with at least 5.5 micrograms per sample. The percentages of naive CD45RAhigh/CD27high T cells were determined by flow cytometry on a PBMC aliquot from every donor.

The sequencing sample was made of blood. The TCR comes from a man in his late teens or twenties in good health. The V gene is TRBV7-2 and the J gene is TRBJ2-5, with TRBD2 perhaps the D gene, on 5 matching bases. The J call may be wrong; the DNA end is better matched by TRBJ2-7. The CDR3: CASSLYEGSEQYF. The DNA is as follows: TGTGCCAGCAGCTTATATGAAGGGAGCGAGCAGTACTTC.